Each of the 15 T cell receptor beta chains below was sequenced from the same sample in a study. TCRdb re-called the RT-PCR reads through MiXCR, storing one row per CDR3 protein. The sample yields 550,000 to 750,000 distinct CDR3 sequences, 14% seen once. The material sequenced was memory CD4+ T cells from blood. The receptors originated from a female donor in good health, serving as a healthy control.

This clonotype appeared many times. The rearrangement links TRBV6-5 to TRBJ1-5; D gene ambiguous. Trimming pared 2 bases from V and 4 bases from J, leaving 6 bases between. This CDR3 region has 13 residues. CDR1 is MNHEY, CDR2 SVGAGI, per germline. The CDR3: CASSYDGNQPQHF. Here the CDR3 DNA reads TGTGCCAGCAGTTACGATGGGAATCAGCCCCAGCATTTT.

This clonotype was seen only a few times. The chain links TRBV11-1 to TRBJ2-1; 7 nucleotides line up with TRBD2. The CDR3 sequence is 17 residues long. Germline CDR1 is SGHAT and CDR2 is FQDESV (reference sequence). The junction had 18 bases not matched to a gene; V was cut back by 6 bases and J by 7 bases. The CDR3 region has the DNA TGTGCCAGCAGGTGGATCGGCGGGAGTTTCTGGGGGAATGAGCAGTTCTTC. Translating gives CASRWIGGSFWGNEQFF.

This clonotype has only one observation. The chain links TRBV24-1 to TRBJ1-5, with D possibly being TRBD1 (6 bases). Deletions cut 4 bases from V and 5 bases from J, with 14 bases between. The germline gives CDR1 KGHDR, CDR2 SFDVKD. The CDR3 extends over 15 amino acids. CDR3 residues: CATSDKTGFHQPQHF. The DNA of the CDR3 is TGTGCCACCAGTGACAAAACAGGGTTCCATCAGCCCCAGCATTTT.

The V call is TRBV20-1, the J call TRBJ2-3, with TRBD2 matching 9 bases. V lost 0 bases to trimming and J lost 12 bases; unmatched junction nucleotides: 7. The CDR3 totals 13 residues. The V gene's germline CDR1 is DFQATT and CDR2 SNEGSKA (reference sequence). CDR3 region: CSARDRGLAAQYF. The CDR3 DNA sequence: TGCAGTGCTAGAGATAGGGGACTAGCCGCCCAGTATTTT.

The rearrangement joins TRBV7-2 to TRBJ2-3; 8 bases align to TRBD2. Germline values: CDR1 SGHTA, CDR2 FQGNSA. The CDR3 is 16 amino acids. Trimming removed 7 bases from V and 0 bases from J; junction bases left unmatched: 9. The CDR3 sequence is CASTPNAGGSTDTQYF. CDR3 sequence (DNA): TGTGCCAGCACCCCCAACGCGGGAGGCAGCACAGATACGCAGTATTTT.

This clonotype was observed at least ten times. The chain joins TRBV7-2 to TRBJ2-1; 10 nucleotides line up with TRBD1. The V and J ends lost 2 bases and 8 bases, in that order; junction bases with no gene match: 6. The germline gives CDR1 SGHTA, CDR2 FQGNSA. The CDR3 is 15 amino acids. The CDR3 loop is CASSLSGTGVHEQFF. CDR3 sequence (DNA): TGTGCCAGCAGCTTATCCGGGACAGGGGTACATGAGCAGTTCTTC.

This clonotype was counted a few times. V and J are TRBV5-1 and TRBJ1-2, with TRBD1 as a possible D gene (5 bases). CDR3 length equals 15 residues. Germline V gene sequence: CDR1 SGHRS, CDR2 YFSETQ. Trimming took off 0 bases at V and 6 bases at J, with 15 bases between the two ends. CDR3 residues: CASSLVQGRLNGYTF. In DNA, the CDR3 is TGCGCCAGCAGCTTGGTCCAGGGACGGCTTAATGGCTACACCTTC.

This clonotype was observed many times. The chain combines TRBV4-3 with TRBJ2-3, with TRBD2 matching 11 bases. CDR1 and CDR2 (germline): LGHNA, YSLEER. Losses at the gene ends were 2 bases for V and 0 bases for J; bases not matched to a gene: 10. This CDR3 spans 19 amino acids. CDR3 residues: CASSQFPPGLAASTDTQYF. The CDR3 DNA reads TGCGCCAGCAGCCAATTTCCCCCGGGACTAGCGGCTAGCACAGATACGCAGTATTTT.

This clonotype has just a few counts. The chain has TRBV6-6 and TRBJ1-3; no firm D call. Trimming removed 2 bases at V and 0 bases at J, with 14 bases between. The CDR3 length is 17 residues. Germline V gene sequence: CDR1 MNHNY, CDR2 SVGAGI (reference sequence). CDR3 protein: CASSYQGRADSGNTIYF. DNA of the CDR3: TGTGCCAGCAGTTACCAAGGACGGGCAGACTCTGGAAACACCATATATTTT.

This chain uses TRBV6-6 with TRBJ2-7, with D hard to call. The CDR3 loop spans 14 amino acids. Germline loops: CDR1 MNHNY, CDR2 SVGAGI (reference sequence). The V gene lost 0 bases and the J gene lost 0 bases, with 6 bases spanning the gap. The CDR3 sequence is CASSYSDDSYEQYF. The CDR3 nucleotides read TGTGCCAGCAGTTACTCTGATGACTCCTACGAGCAGTACTTC.

J is TRBJ2-1 and V is TRBV27; 16 nucleotides agree with TRBD2. J lost 8 bases, V lost 6 bases, and 13 bases had no gene match. Germline V gene lookup returns CDR1 MNHEY and CDR2 SMNVEV (reference sequence). The CDR3 covers 18 residues. CDR3 sequence: CASSPPEWGLAGGHEQFF. CDR3 in DNA: TGTGCCAGCAGCCCCCCTGAATGGGGACTAGCGGGAGGGCATGAGCAGTTCTTC.

This sequence joins TRBV20-1 and TRBJ2-3; 10 bases fit TRBD2. In germline, CDR1 is DFQATT, CDR2 SNEGSKA (reference sequence). This CDR3 is 14 amino acids long. The V segment lost 3 bases and the J segment 5 bases; nucleotides outside the gene matches: 5. The CDR3 is CSASAAGGGDTQYF. The CDR3 coding sequence is TGCAGTGCTAGTGCAGCGGGGGGGGGAGATACGCAGTATTTT.

This clonotype has at least ten counts. V usage is TRBV4-3 and J usage is TRBJ2-2, with a possible D match to TRBD2 (5 bases). The CDR3 is 14 amino acids. The V gene's germline CDR1 is LGHNA and CDR2 YSLEER. The V end was cut by 3 bases, the J end by 6 bases, with 11 bases between. The CDR3 is CASSHSSEAGELFF. For the CDR3, the DNA is TGCGCCAGCAGCCATTCCTCGGAGGCCGGGGAGCTGTTTTTT.

In its sample, this clonotype was seen a few times. This chain connects TRBV6-2 or TRBV6-3 to TRBJ1-6; 8 bases match TRBD1. Unmatched junction bases numbered 3, after V lost 7 bases and J lost 7 bases. Germline values: CDR1 MNHEY, CDR2 SVGEGT. This CDR3 comprises 13 residues. CDR3 sequence reads: CASTRQGNSPLHF. Written as DNA, the CDR3 is TGTGCCAGCACTCGACAGGGGAATTCACCCCTCCACTTT.

This clonotype was seen a few times. V is TRBV6-5 and J is TRBJ2-3; tentatively, D is TRBD1 or TRBD2 (6 bases each). Germline CDR1 reads MNHEY; CDR2 reads SVGAGI. The CDR3 has 15 residues. Trimming cost V 8 bases and J 2 bases, with 17 bases left between them. CDR3 sequence (DNA): TGTGCCAGCTCCATGTCGGGGGCGATCACAGATACGCAGTATTTT. Encoded protein: CASSMSGAITDTQYF.